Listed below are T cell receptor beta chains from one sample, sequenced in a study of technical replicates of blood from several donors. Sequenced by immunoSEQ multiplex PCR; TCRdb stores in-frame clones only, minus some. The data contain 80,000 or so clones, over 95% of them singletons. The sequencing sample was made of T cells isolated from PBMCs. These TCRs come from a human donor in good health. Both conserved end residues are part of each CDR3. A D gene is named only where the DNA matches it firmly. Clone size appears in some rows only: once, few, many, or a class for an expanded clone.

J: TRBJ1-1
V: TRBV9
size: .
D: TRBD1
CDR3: CASSVVTGGTEAFF
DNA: TGTGCCAGCAGCGTAGTGACAGGGGGCACTGAAGCTTTCTTT

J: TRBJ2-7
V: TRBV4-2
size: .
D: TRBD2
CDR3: CASSQVASGDYEQYF
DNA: TGTGCCAGCAGCCAAGTCGCTAGCGGGGACTACGAGCAGTACTTC

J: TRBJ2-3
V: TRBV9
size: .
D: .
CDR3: CASSVAGATDTQYF
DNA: TGTGCCAGCAGCGTAGCGGGAGCCACAGATACGCAGTATTTT

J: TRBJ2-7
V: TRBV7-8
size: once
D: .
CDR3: CASSLEYGSSYEQYF
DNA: TGTGCCAGCAGCTTAGAGTACGGGAGCTCCTACGAGCAGTACTTC

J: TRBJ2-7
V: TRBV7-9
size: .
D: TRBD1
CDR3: CASSFGQGVYYEQYF
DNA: TGTGCCAGCAGTTTCGGACAGGGGGTCTACTACGAGCAGTACTTC

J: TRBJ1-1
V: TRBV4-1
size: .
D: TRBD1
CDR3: CASSPTDRATEAFF
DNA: TGCGCCAGCAGCCCCACCGACAGGGCCACTGAAGCTTTCTTT

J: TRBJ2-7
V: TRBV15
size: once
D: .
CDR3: CATGTDREAYEQYF
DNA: TGTGCCACCGGAACAGACAGGGAGGCATACGAGCAGTACTTC

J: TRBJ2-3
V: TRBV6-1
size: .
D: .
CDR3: CASSLIQGQGDTQYF
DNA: TGTGCCAGCAGCCTCATTCAGGGTCAGGGAGATACGCAGTATTTT

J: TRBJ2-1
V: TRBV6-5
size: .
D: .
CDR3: CASSRDFHSYNEQFF
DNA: TGTGCCAGCAGTCGGGACTTCCACTCCTACAATGAGCAGTTCTTC

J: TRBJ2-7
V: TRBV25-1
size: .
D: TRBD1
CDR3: CASSGGDRPTYEQYF
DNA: TGTGCCAGCAGTGGAGGGGACAGGCCGACCTACGAGCAGTACTTC

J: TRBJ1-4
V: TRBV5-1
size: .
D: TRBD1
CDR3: CASSLQGQDEKLFF
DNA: TGCGCCAGCAGCCTACAGGGGCAGGATGAAAAACTGTTTTTT

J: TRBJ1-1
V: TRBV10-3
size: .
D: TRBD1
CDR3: CAISGVQGMNTEAFF
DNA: TGTGCCATCAGTGGGGTACAGGGGATGAACACTGAAGCTTTCTTT

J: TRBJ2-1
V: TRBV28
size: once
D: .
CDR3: CASSLGGGFNEQFF
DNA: TGTGCCAGCAGTTTAGGGGGCGGTTTCAATGAGCAGTTCTTC

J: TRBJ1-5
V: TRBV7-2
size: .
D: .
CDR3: CASSSQDSNQPQHF
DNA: TGTGCCAGCAGCTCACAGGATAGCAATCAGCCCCAGCATTTT

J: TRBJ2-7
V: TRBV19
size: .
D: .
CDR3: CASTYGEEQYF
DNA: TGTGCCAGTACCTATGGGGAGGAGCAGTACTTC

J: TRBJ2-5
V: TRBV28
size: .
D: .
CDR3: CASSLGQQETQYF
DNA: TGTGCCAGCAGTTTAGGACAGCAAGAGACCCAGTACTTC

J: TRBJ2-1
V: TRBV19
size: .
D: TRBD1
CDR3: CASSRQGLGNEQFF
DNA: TGTGCCAGTAGCAGACAGGGGCTGGGAAATGAGCAGTTCTTC

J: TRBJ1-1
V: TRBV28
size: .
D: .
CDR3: CASSWTYSYTEAFF
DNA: TGTGCCAGCAGTTGGACATACTCTTACACTGAAGCTTTCTTT